This T cell receptor beta chain came from a study of blood T cells in healthy people across ages. Overall study results and limits: A roughly linear age-dependent decrease characterized TCR beta diversity per million T cells. For the donors, CMV status was unknown and possibly confounded expanded clonotype changes.

Each individual donor underwent a draw of approximately 10 milliliters of peripheral blood. Germline V CDR1 and CDR2: DFQATT, SNEGSKA (reference sequence). CDR3 size: 14 residues. The authors ran a second PCR of 7 to 11 cycles using a sample-barcoded 5' primer and a J-beta primer mix. With 12 random nucleotides, a template-switch adaptor tagged each individual cDNA molecule. TCRdb passed the 5' RACE reads through MiXCR, listing each CDR3 protein once. The table records around 2 million distinct CDR3 sequences, about 39% of them present only once. A word on this clonotype: Its antigen is still unknown. An end of the junction differs from the germline gene, which may be a read error.

The sequence was collected from a human donor in good health. V gene TRBV20-1 combines with J gene TRBJ1-2; no definite D call. Material: blood. For the CDR3, the DNA is TGCAGTGCTGGAGATTTTGGGGTGGGCTATGGCTACACCTTC. Translating gives CSAGDFGVGYGYTF.